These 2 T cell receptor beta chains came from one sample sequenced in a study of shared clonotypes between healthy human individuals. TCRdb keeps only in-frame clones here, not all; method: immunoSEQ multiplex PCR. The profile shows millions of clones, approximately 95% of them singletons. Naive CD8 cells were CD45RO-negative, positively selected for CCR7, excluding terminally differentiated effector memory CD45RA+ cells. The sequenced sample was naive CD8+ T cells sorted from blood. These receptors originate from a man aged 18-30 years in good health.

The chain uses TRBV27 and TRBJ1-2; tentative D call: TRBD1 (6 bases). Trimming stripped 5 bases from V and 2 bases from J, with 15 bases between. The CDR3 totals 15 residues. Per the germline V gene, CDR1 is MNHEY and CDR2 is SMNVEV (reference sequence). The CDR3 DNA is TGTGCCAGCAGTCCCGGACAGCAGATCAACTATGGCTACACCTTC. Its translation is CASSPGQQINYGYTF.

CDR3 sequence reads: CASSVSPGTSGSYEQYF. CDR3 coding DNA: TGTGCCAGCAGCGTAAGCCCCGGGACTAGCGGCTCCTACGAGCAGTACTTC. J is TRBJ2-7 and V is TRBV9, with 11 nucleotides matching TRBD2. The CDR3 spans 17 residues. CDR1 is SGDLS and CDR2 is YYNGEE in the germline V gene. With 1 base clipped from V and 0 bases from J, the junction kept 6 bases outside the gene matches.